The clone carrying this T cell receptor beta chain was detected only a few times. Using immunoSEQ multiplex PCR, the repertoire was profiled, and TCRdb retains in-frame clones only, with some absent. The sample yields 15,000 or so clones, around 33% seen once. The data were obtained in a study of graft-versus-host responses after intestinal transplantation. At the level of the study: Recipients had multivisceral, liver-intestinal, or isolated intestinal transplants. Tacrolimus and steroids were given for 2 to 3 years to all recipients after anti-thymocyte globulin induction. Points from the study as a whole: Some GvH clones were seen earlier in gut or blood, suggesting intestinal origin.

Sorting after the reaction isolated proliferating CFSE-low CD3+CD4+ and CD3+CD8+ responders. The clonotype comes from a human patient who received an intestinal transplant. Sequenced here: alloreactive CD4+ T cells from a mixed lymphocyte reaction culture, sampled before intestinal transplant. Specified subset: CFSE-low proliferating T cells sorted from roughly six-day pre-transplant mixed lymphocyte reaction (GvH or HvG direction).

This chain's CDR3 is CASSSDSEAFF. CDR3 DNA sequence: TGTGCCAGCAGTTCCGACAGTGAAGCTTTCTTT. The chain couples TRBV6-9 to TRBJ1-1, with TRBD1 as a possible D gene (5 bases). The CDR3 runs 11 residues. Trimming pared 4 bases from V and 7 bases from J, leaving 7 bases between. Germline values: CDR1 MNHGY, CDR2 SVAAGI.